This section outlines one T cell receptor (beta chain) sequence together with its context. In this sample, this clone turned up once. What this receptor recognizes is not known. No base quality values were provided; no much bigger clone lies one nucleotide off. The time point label here, explained by the study, means: baseline before first vaccination. Samples from vaccinated people were obtained from the UK trials COV001 and COV002, which included a single-blind randomized controlled phase 2/3 trial of AZD1222 (ChAdOx1 nCoV-19) in healthy adults. Trial participant PBMC samples were collected at day 0 and day 28 after the second dose for TCRbeta chain sequencing. The CDR3 regions of human TCRbeta chains were analyzed by immunosequencing. The authors' pipeline ran thus. TCRs in the repertoires were compared against a reference library of SARS-CoV-2-specific TCRs that had been generated with the MIRA antigen-specificity platform. Breadth was defined as the fraction of unique TCRs that were SARS-CoV-2-associated, and depth was defined as the fraction of total T cells that were SARS-CoV-2-associated. Using the MIRA data, each spike-specific TCR was mapped to the spike region that the TCR reacts to and placed in a CD4 or CD8 class. Log10-transformed breadth and depth values were compared by one-way ANOVA with Sidak's multiple comparisons tests. This is the immuneACCESS table as TCRdb keeps it, with only in-frame sequences that have V and J called. A part of the clones is gone; compared with another copy, unresolved V genes explain less than half, and the rest is unexplained. V, J and clone size are taken as reported in that table, and D and trimming were inferred from the DNA itself. This sample lists about 170,000 clones; about 92% were detected once. Of the sample, about 3.9% is held by the ten largest clones.

These data come from a study of T cell responses to AZD1222 COVID-19 vaccine (dated by TCRdb to about 2021). Some background on the complete study: AZD1222 recipients given second doses at about 4 weeks or at about 12 weeks were pooled, since spike-specific TCR depth and breadth were not found to differ between the two schedules. TCR sequencing covered 230 to 250 trial participants: 200 to 220 given two doses of AZD1222 and 26 given two doses of MenACWY control vaccine. Enrollment into the trials was organized by age into subgroups of 18-55, 56-69 and 70-plus years, and those subgroups contained roughly 140, 27 and 60 TCR-sequenced participants, respectively. Points the paper makes about the study in general: Because no samples from the day 14 peak response were available, repertoires could be characterized only after the peak T cell response. Conclusions about previously exposed vaccinees were limited because only five to seven AZD1222 recipients were SARS-CoV-2 seropositive at baseline. The 56-69-year group was small, and its depth increase did not reach significance, likely because of low power. After two AZD1222 doses, spike-specific TCR breadth and depth were significantly higher than at day 0 and than in MenACWY recipients. The whole spike protein was spanned by vaccine-associated CD4 TCRs, and dominant responses were seen in regions 160-218 and 743-854. Reportedly, close to half of the unique spike-specific TCRs recognized epitopes lying outside the regions that are mutated in the B.1.351 and B.1.1.7 variants. Participants were mostly white British and included more females than males, and it was suggested by the authors that clonal diversity may have been underestimated.

Sequenced material: peripheral blood, taken on day 0 of AZD1222 vaccination. This TCR came from an adult in good health.

The CDR3 has the sequence CASSLTAGANQPQHF. The DNA sequence is TGTGCCAGCAGCTTAACAGCGGGGGCTAATCAGCCCCAGCATTTT. The V and J genes are TRBV7-2 and TRBJ1-5, with TRBD1 as a weak D call on 6 bases. Trimming at the junction amounts to 2 bases on V and 4 bases on J, and the germline ends lie 12 bases apart. The CDR3 spans 15 residues, from the cysteine through the phenylalanine. Here the CDR3 DNA is all that survives: 45 bases in frame from base 1. CDR1 and CDR2 are drawn from the germline V gene: SGHTA, FQGNSA.